The clone carrying this T cell receptor (beta chain) appeared once. What it binds is not known. Every one of the donors was a Caucasian adult that lived in Nashville, Tennessee. Here immunoSEQ multiplex PCR was the method, and the copy in TCRdb shows in-frame clones only, minus some. The sample records 2 million to 2.5 million clones, around 93% being singletons. V gave up 5 bases and J gave up 6 bases; unmatched junction bases: 9. Germline CDR1 is SQVTM and CDR2 is ANQGSEA. This CDR3 is built from 13 residues. This record comes from a study of shared clonotypes between healthy human individuals. Points from the study as a whole: Donor scarcity curtailed the genetic and exposure-history diversity represented herein. Naive subsets, compared against memory subsets, generally had larger estimated richness values.

The sequence came from a young man in good health. Some clones in this sample may be carry-over from other donors' samples. The sequenced sample consisted of naive CD4+ T cells from PBMCs. Subset indicated: CD45RA+ positively selected. V usage is TRBV29-1 and J usage is TRBJ1-1; 7 bases are shared with TRBD1. The CDR3 DNA reads TGCAGCGTTCGAAAGGGGGCCGATTCTGAAGCTTTCTTT. Its protein is CSVRKGADSEAFF.